The 22 T cell receptor beta chains reported below all come from one sample, sequenced in a study of blood T cell repertoires in COVID-19. Profiling relied on immunoSEQ multiplex PCR, and the TCRdb table lists in-frame clones only, not all of them. The sample includes some 40,000 clones, 88% of them seen just once. The source material was peripheral blood. The receptors come from a man between 65 and 85 years old with acute or convalescent COVID-19.

CDR3 nucleotides: TGTGCCATCGCTAGCGGGATCCATGAGCAGTTCTTC. This translates into CAIASGIHEQFF. The chain links TRBV10-3 to TRBJ2-1, with 9 bases identical to TRBD2. Germline CDR1 and CDR2: ENHRY and SYGVKD. With 8 bases clipped from V and 8 bases from J, the junction kept 4 bases outside the gene matches. The CDR3 contains 12 residues.

The chain employs TRBV14 and TRBJ2-7; 10 nucleotides align to TRBD1. The CDR3 has 14 amino acids. Trimming at V came to 6 bases and at J to 2 bases, leaving 4 bases not matched to a gene. CDR1 is SGHDN, CDR2 FVKESK, per germline. CDR3 region: CASRQGQGPYEQYF. Written as DNA, the CDR3 is TGTGCCAGCAGGCAGGGACAGGGGCCCTACGAGCAGTACTTC.

This chain connects TRBV19 to TRBJ1-1; a weak D match, TRBD1 (5 bases). In germline, CDR1 is LNHDA, CDR2 SQIVND (reference sequence). The germline V and J ends were trimmed by 0 bases and 5 bases, with 13 bases remaining between them. The CDR3 is 15 amino acids. CDR3 amino acids: CASSIDPGIATEAFF. DNA of the CDR3: TGTGCCAGTAGTATAGATCCAGGGATAGCAACTGAAGCTTTCTTT.

The J gene is TRBJ2-3, the V gene TRBV29-1, with a weak D call TRBD2 (7 bases). Germline assignment: CDR1 SQVTM and CDR2 ANQGSEA. The CDR3 covers 15 residues. Trimming removed 5 bases at V and 3 bases at J, with 18 bases between. The CDR3 spells CSVPKPGGLTDTQYF. The DNA of the CDR3 is TGCAGCGTTCCTAAGCCCGGGGGGCTAACAGATACGCAGTATTTT.

This clone was detected only once. The rearrangement links TRBV15 to TRBJ2-3; TRBD1 is a possible D gene (6 bases). CDR1 is LNHNV, CDR2 YYDKDF, per germline (reference sequence). V was pared by 5 bases and J by 2 bases, with 11 bases between. CDR3 size: 14 residues. CDR3 sequence: CATSRGQSTDTQYF. The CDR3 region has the DNA TGTGCCACCAGCCGAGGACAGTCCACAGATACGCAGTATTTT.

This chain links TRBV14 with TRBJ1-1, with D hard to call. The CDR3 length is 15 residues. V shed 0 bases and J shed 6 bases, with 14 bases lying between them. The germline V gene has CDR1 SGHDN and CDR2 FVKESK. In DNA, the CDR3 is TGTGCCAGCAGCCAAGATCCAGCGGGGTACGCTGAAGCTTTCTTT. Residues: CASSQDPAGYAEAFF.

The chain has TRBV5-1 and TRBJ1-3; possible D gene TRBD1, 5 bases. The length of the CDR3 is 16 residues. Trimming cost V 0 bases and J 0 bases, with 10 bases left between them. Germline CDR1 reads SGHRS; CDR2 reads YFSETQ. CDR3 protein: CASSLGRDYSGNTIYF. Written as DNA, the CDR3 is TGCGCCAGCAGCTTGGGCAGGGACTACTCTGGAAACACCATATATTTT.

The chain is built from TRBV5-1 and TRBJ1-2; D may be TRBD1 (5 bases). CDR3 length equals 14 residues. V was clipped by 3 bases and J by 3 bases, with 12 bases between them. Germline assignment: CDR1 SGHRS and CDR2 YFSETQ. The CDR3 nucleotides read TGCGCCAGCAGCTCTGGACGGGGGGACTATGGCTACACCTTC. It encodes CASSSGRGDYGYTF.

This sequence joins TRBV18 and TRBJ2-6, with D maybe TRBD2 (6 bases). V lost 4 bases to trimming and J lost 3 bases, with 13 bases between them. The CDR3 runs 16 residues. Germline CDR1 and CDR2: KGHSH and LQKENI. The CDR3 loop is CASSHPGVNGANVLTF. In DNA form, the CDR3 reads TGTGCCAGCTCACACCCGGGAGTTAATGGGGCCAACGTCCTGACTTTC. Full variable domain (rest looked up from reference TRBV18 and TRBJ2-6): NAGVMQNPRHLVRRRGQEARLRCSPMKGHSHVYWYRQLPEEGLKFMVYLQKENIIDESGMPKERFSAEFPKEGPSILRIQQVVRGDSAAYFCASSHPGVNGANVLTFGAGSRLTVL.

The chain has TRBV5-6 and TRBJ1-5; TRBD1 might be the D (6 bases). The CDR3 runs 14 residues. V was pared by 0 bases and J by 5 bases, with 9 bases between. CDR1 and CDR2 (germline): SGHDT, YYEEEE. CDR3 in amino acids: CASSLVQGDQPQHF. CDR3 DNA: TGTGCCAGCAGCTTGGTACAGGGTGATCAGCCCCAGCATTTT. The variable domain in full, completed from reference TRBV5-6 and TRBJ1-5, reads DAGVTQSPTHLIKTRGQQVTLRCSPKSGHDTVSWYQQALGQGPQFIFQYYEEEERQRGNFPDRFSGHQFPNYSSELNVNALLLGDSALYLCASSLVQGDQPQHFGDGTRLSIL.

This chain links TRBV6-1 with TRBJ2-3; D possibly corresponds to TRBD2 (5 bases). Germline CDR1 is MNHNS and CDR2 is SASEGT. The V gene lost 2 bases and the J gene lost 5 bases, with 11 bases spanning the gap. The CDR3 spans 14 residues. The CDR3 sequence is CASSEQSEGDTQYF. The CDR3 region has the DNA TGTGCCAGCAGTGAACAATCCGAGGGAGATACGCAGTATTTT.

This chain uses TRBV29-1 with TRBJ2-7, with TRBD1 as a possible D gene (5 bases). The germline V gene encodes CDR1 SQVTM and CDR2 ANQGSEA. This CDR3 has 13 residues. V was clipped by 6 bases and J by 8 bases, with 20 bases between them. The CDR3: CSVRQRLSYKQYF. The CDR3 bases are TGCAGCGTGAGACAGAGGTTGTCTTACAAGCAGTACTTC.

The chain carries TRBV4-3 and TRBJ2-1; TRBD1 aligns across 9 bases. V shed 3 bases, J shed 6 bases, and the junction held 9 bases outside the gene matches. The CDR3 has 16 residues. The germline gives CDR1 LGHNA, CDR2 YSLEER. CDR3 region: CASSQDGTGRLNEQFF. CDR3 bases: TGCGCCAGCAGCCAGGACGGGACAGGGCGTCTCAATGAGCAGTTCTTC.

J is TRBJ1-2 and V is TRBV12-3 or TRBV12-4; D is unclear. The CDR3 spans 12 residues. Trimming removed 7 bases from V and 3 bases from J, with 9 bases in between. CDR3 coding DNA: TGTGCCAGCACGGGATTAGACTATGGCTACACCTTC. It encodes CASTGLDYGYTF.

This clone has only one observation. The CDR3 nucleotides read TGTGCCAGCAGCTTACTCTTCTATTTGCCGGGAGAGACCCAGTACTTC. Translation: CASSLLFYLPGETQYF. The chain combines TRBV7-2 with TRBJ2-5; D is ambiguous. V dropped 2 bases and J dropped 4 bases, with 17 bases sitting between them. CDR3 length: 16 amino acids. The germline gives CDR1 SGHTA, CDR2 FQGNSA. Using reference TRBV7-2 and TRBJ2-5 for the parts outside the CDR3, the full variable domain is GAGVSQSPSNKVTEKGKDVELRCDPISGHTALYWYRQSLGQGLEFLIYFQGNSAPDKSGLPSDRFSAERTGGSVSTLTIQRTQQEDSAVYLCASSLLFYLPGETQYFGPGTRLLVL.

This clone was seen once. The chain joins TRBV29-1 to TRBJ2-7; 13 nucleotides align to TRBD2. CDR1 and CDR2 (germline): SQVTM, ANQGSEA. V lost 5 bases, J lost 2 bases, and 6 bases stayed unmatched. This CDR3 has 15 amino acids. CDR3 DNA: TGCAGCGTTATTCTCGGACTAGCGGGGGCCTACGAGCAGTACTTC. It is translated as CSVILGLAGAYEQYF.

The genes are TRBV7-2 and TRBJ1-2; D may be TRBD1 (6 bases). The germline V gene encodes CDR1 SGHTA and CDR2 FQGNSA. CDR3 size: 14 residues. V gave up 1 base and J gave up 5 bases, with 11 bases separating them. In DNA form, the CDR3 reads TGTGCCAGCAGCTTAGTTGAGGGGGGGTATGGCTACACCTTC. Translated, it gives CASSLVEGGYGYTF.

The V call is TRBV11-1, the J call TRBJ2-1, with 7 bases matching TRBD2. This CDR3 is built from 14 residues. The junction had 10 bases not matched to a gene; V was cut back by 6 bases and J by 8 bases. Germline values: CDR1 SGHAT, CDR2 FQDESV (reference sequence). The CDR3 protein is CASSLLAARDEQFF. The CDR3 DNA reads as TGTGCCAGCAGTTTGCTAGCGGCAAGGGATGAGCAGTTCTTC.

The chain links TRBV20-1 to TRBJ2-5; no definite D call. This CDR3 region has 13 residues. Germline CDR1 DFQATT, CDR2 SNEGSKA (reference sequence). V lost 3 bases and J 1 base, leaving 9 bases between the germline ends. CDR3 nucleotide sequence: TGCAGTGCTAGTTTCTATCCCCAAGAGACCCAGTACTTC. This codes for CSASFYPQETQYF.

The chain combines TRBV2 with TRBJ2-7; 8 bases are a match to TRBD1. Germline V gene lookup returns CDR1 SNHLY and CDR2 FYNNEI. Trimming took 6 bases from V and 7 from J; bases not matched to a gene: 14. The CDR3 runs 15 residues. In DNA form, the CDR3 reads TGTGCCAGCAGCAAAGAGGGGGGCAGGGGGCTTGAGCAGTACTTC. Translated, it gives CASSKEGGRGLEQYF.

The chain joins TRBV2 to TRBJ1-5; TRBD1 might be the D (5 bases). This CDR3 has 13 amino acids. V was pared by 7 bases and J by 4 bases, with 11 bases between. The germline gives CDR1 SNHLY, CDR2 FYNNEI. The CDR3 here is CASNRQINQPQHF. The DNA of the CDR3 is TGTGCCAGCAATCGACAGATTAATCAGCCCCAGCATTTT.

Only one count was recorded for this clone. V is TRBV12-5 and J is TRBJ2-1, with 11 bases that match TRBD1. The germline CDR1 and CDR2 sequences are LGHNT and FRNRAP. J gave up 4 bases and V 6 bases, and 5 bases lay outside the gene matches. The CDR3 spans 15 residues. CDR3 sequence reads: CASGSGQGAYNEQFF. The CDR3 nucleotides are TGTGCTAGTGGGAGCGGACAGGGGGCGTACAATGAGCAGTTCTTC.